This T cell receptor (beta chain) was identified during a study of response to subunit inactivated influenza vaccine. TCRdb redid the calling of the RT-PCR reads with MiXCR, one entry per CDR3 protein. The sample has about 800,000 distinct CDR3 sequences, around 20% seen once. The CDR3 length is 13 residues. The germline V gene has CDR1 DFQATT and CDR2 SNEGSKA (reference sequence). Between the trimmed V and J ends, which lost 3 bases and 4 bases, there was a span of 7 bases. This clonotype was picked up a small number of times. The material sequenced was PBMCs from blood, taken 4 to 6 days after vaccination. V gene TRBV20-1 combines with J gene TRBJ2-6, with D unclear. This TCR was sampled from a man aged 50 or older who received an inactivated influenza vaccine. This CDR3 reads CSASTAGANVLTF. Here the CDR3 DNA reads TGCAGTGCTAGTACAGCCGGGGCCAACGTCCTGACTTTC.